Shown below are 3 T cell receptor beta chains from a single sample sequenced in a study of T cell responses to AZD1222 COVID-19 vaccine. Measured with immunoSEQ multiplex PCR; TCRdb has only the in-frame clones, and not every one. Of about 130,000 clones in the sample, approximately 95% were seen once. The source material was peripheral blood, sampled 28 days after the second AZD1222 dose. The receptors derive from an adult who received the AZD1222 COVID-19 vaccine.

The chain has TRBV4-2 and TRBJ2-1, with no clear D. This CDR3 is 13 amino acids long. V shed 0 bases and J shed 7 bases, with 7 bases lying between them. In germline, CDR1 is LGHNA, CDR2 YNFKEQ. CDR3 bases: TGTGCCAGCAGCCAAGATGGGTTTAATGAGCAGTTCTTC. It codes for CASSQDGFNEQFF.

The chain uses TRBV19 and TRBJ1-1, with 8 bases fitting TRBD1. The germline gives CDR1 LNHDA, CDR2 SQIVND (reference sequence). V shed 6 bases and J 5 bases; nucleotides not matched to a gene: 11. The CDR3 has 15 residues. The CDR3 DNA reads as TGTGCCAGTAGCTCCGACGGACAGGGAGTTACTGAAGCTTTCTTT. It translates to CASSSDGQGVTEAFF.

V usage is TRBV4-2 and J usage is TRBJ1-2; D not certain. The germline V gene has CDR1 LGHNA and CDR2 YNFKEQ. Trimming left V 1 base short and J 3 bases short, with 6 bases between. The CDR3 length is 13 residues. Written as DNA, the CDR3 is TGTGCCAGCAGCCAAGGACTTTACTATGGCTACACCTTC. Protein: CASSQGLYYGYTF.